This is a list of T cell receptor beta chains from one sample in a study of T cells in localized non-small cell lung cancer. Measured with immunoSEQ multiplex PCR; TCRdb has only the in-frame clones, and not every one. The data contain roughly 1,700 clones, 24% of them singletons. The input for sequencing was normal lung tissue next to the tumor, taken before any cancer treatment. The source is a woman aged 40-69 years with stage II squamous cell lung carcinoma. CDR3s include the opening cysteine and the closing phenylalanine or tryptophan. The D gene is left open where the match is weak. Rows give clone size only sometimes, using once, few, many, or a class for an expanded clone.

TRBV11-3	.	.	TRBJ1-3	15	CASSLNQGSGNTIYF	TGTGCCAGCAGCTTAAACCAGGGATCTGGAAACACCATATATTTT
TRBV6-8	.	few	TRBJ1-5	16	CAISTEVVGSNQPQHF	TGTGCCATCAGTACTGAGGTGGTGGGGAGCAATCAGCCCCAGCATTTT
TRBV6-8	TRBD2	few	TRBJ2-3	15	CASNRLAGGVDTQYF	TGTGCCAGCAACCGACTAGCGGGAGGGGTAGATACGCAGTATTTT
TRBV5-1	.	.	TRBJ1-1	14	CASTLGGWNTEAFF	TGCGCCAGCACCTTGGGGGGCTGGAACACTGAAGCTTTCTTT
TRBV11-3	.	few	TRBJ2-5	14	CASSPRRDQETQYF	TGTGCCAGCAGCCCCCGACGGGATCAAGAGACCCAGTACTTC
TRBV30	.	few	TRBJ1-5	15	CAWSVQGARNQPQHF	TGTGCCTGGAGTGTACAAGGGGCGAGAAATCAGCCCCAGCATTTT
TRBV18	.	.	TRBJ1-2	15	CASSPGAGEGYGYTF	TGTGCCAGCTCACCGGGGGCAGGAGAGGGCTATGGCTACACCTTC
TRBV5-1	.	.	TRBJ1-1	14	CASSLDAGNTEAFF	TGCGCCAGCAGCTTGGACGCAGGAAACACTGAAGCTTTCTTT
TRBV4-1	TRBD2	.	TRBJ2-2	15	CASSQVGGGPGELFF	TGCGCCAGCAGCCAAGTCGGCGGGGGGCCGGGGGAGCTGTTTTTT
TRBV5-1	TRBD1	few	TRBJ2-7	15	CASSLGDRGLQEQYF	TGCGCCAGCAGCTTGGGGGACAGGGGGCTGCAGGAGCAGTACTTC
TRBV14	TRBD2	.	TRBJ2-5	17	CASSHASVGGSLETQYF	TGTGCCAGCAGCCACGCGTCGGTGGGCGGGAGTCTGGAGACCCAGTACTTC
TRBV9	TRBD2	large	TRBJ2-1	15	CASSLGGTNYDEQFF	TGTGCCAGCAGCTTGGGAGGGACTAACTACGATGAGCAGTTCTTC
TRBV25-1	.	.	TRBJ2-2	15	CASSVMGQDTGELFF	TGTGCCAGCAGCGTCATGGGGCAGGACACCGGGGAGCTGTTTTTT
TRBV11-1	TRBD2	.	TRBJ2-2	15	CASTPYRDYAGELFF	TGTGCCAGCACCCCCTATCGGGACTACGCCGGGGAGCTGTTTTTT
TRBV11-3	.	few	TRBJ1-1	16	CASSLALMREGTEAFF	TGTGCCAGCAGCTTGGCCTTGATGAGGGAGGGCACTGAAGCTTTCTTT
TRBV10-2	.	.	TRBJ2-2	16	CASSEKGALNTGELFF	TGCGCCAGCAGTGAAAAAGGGGCGCTGAACACCGGGGAGCTGTTTTTT
TRBV19	.	.	TRBJ2-1	11	CASSLYNEQFF	TGTGCCAGTAGTTTGTACAATGAGCAGTTCTTC
TRBV28	.	.	TRBJ1-1	12	CASSLSYTEAFF	TGTGCCAGCAGTCTCTCATACACTGAAGCTTTCTTT
TRBV11-3	TRBD2	.	TRBJ2-1	19	CASSATGTSGSTALNEQFF	TGTGCCAGCAGCGCCACCGGGACTAGCGGGAGTACGGCCCTCAATGAGCAGTTCTTC
TRBV6-7	.	few	TRBJ1-1	11	CASSPSKEAFF	TGTGCCAGCAGCCCATCAAAAGAAGCTTTCTTT
TRBV6-8	TRBD1	.	TRBJ2-3	13	CASSWTGADTQYF	TGTGCCAGCAGTTGGACAGGGGCAGATACGCAGTATTTT
TRBV15	TRBD1	.	TRBJ1-2	16	CATSRDGGQGGYGYTF	TGTGCCACCAGCAGAGATGGGGGACAGGGTGGGTATGGCTACACCTTC
TRBV7-5	.	few	TRBJ2-1	15	CASSLGDSSYNEQFF	TGTGCCAGCAGCTTAGGGGACAGTTCCTACAATGAGCAGTTCTTC
TRBV6-8	TRBD2	few	TRBJ2-7	15	CASSKAAGGLYEQYF	TGTGCCAGCAGCAAAGCGGCGGGAGGGCTCTACGAGCAGTACTTC
TRBV19	.	.	TRBJ1-5	17	CASSSDRTRYSNQPQHF	TGTGCCAGTAGTTCGGATCGGACTCGATATAGCAATCAGCCCCAGCATTTT
TRBV19	.	.	TRBJ2-7	12	CASSIVLYEQYF	TGTGCCAGTAGTATTGTTCTCTACGAGCAGTACTTC
TRBV11-3	.	.	TRBJ1-3	14	CASSHGASGNTIYF	TGTGCCAGCAGCCACGGTGCTTCGGGAAACACCATATATTTT
TRBV25-1	TRBD2	.	TRBJ2-1	16	CASGLRLAGSYNEQFF	TGTGCCAGCGGGCTCCGACTAGCGGGTTCCTACAATGAGCAGTTCTTC
TRBV30	.	.	TRBJ2-1	14	CAWSVGLVGNEQFF	TGTGCCTGGAGTGTGGGTCTAGTTGGCAATGAGCAGTTCTTC
TRBV11-3	TRBD1	.	TRBJ1-3	15	CASSPGTVAGNTIYF	TGTGCCAGCAGCCCCGGGACAGTGGCTGGAAACACCATATATTTT
TRBV9	.	.	TRBJ2-1	15	CASSPQGTLAGEQFF	TGTGCCAGCAGCCCCCAGGGAACCCTGGCAGGTGAGCAGTTCTTC
TRBV6-8	TRBD2	medium-sized	TRBJ2-3	15	CASSPREGMADTQYF	TGTGCCAGCAGTCCCCGGGAGGGGATGGCAGATACGCAGTATTTT
TRBV6-7	.	.	TRBJ2-6	18	CASSLTGRLQSRANVLTF	TGTGCCAGCAGTCTGACGGGGCGTTTACAAAGTCGGGCCAACGTCCTGACTTTC
TRBV25-1	TRBD2	.	TRBJ2-1	16	CASSELFASGRDEQFF	TGTGCCAGCAGTGAATTGTTCGCTAGCGGGAGGGATGAGCAGTTCTTC
TRBV6-8	.	few	TRBJ1-1	13	CASSIYADTEAFF	TGTGCCAGCAGCATTTACGCCGACACTGAAGCTTTCTTT
TRBV11-3	.	.	TRBJ2-1	15	CASSLEGGTYNEQFF	TGTGCCAGCAGCTTAGAAGGGGGTACCTACAATGAGCAGTTCTTC
TRBV12-5	TRBD2	.	TRBJ2-1	14	CASDPGLADNEQFF	TGTGCTAGTGATCCGGGACTAGCGGACAATGAGCAGTTCTTC
TRBV28	TRBD1	.	TRBJ2-1	14	CASSTGGSYNEQFF	TGTGCCAGCAGTACAGGGGGCTCCTACAATGAGCAGTTCTTC
TRBV11-3	.	.	TRBJ1-4	16	CASSLRQVRTNEKLFF	TGTGCCAGCAGCTTGAGGCAGGTCCGAACTAATGAAAAACTGTTTTTT
TRBV5-1	.	.	TRBJ1-1	14	CASSLTVPNTEAFF	TGCGCCAGCAGCTTGACGGTTCCAAACACTGAAGCTTTCTTT
TRBV11-3	TRBD1	medium-sized	TRBJ1-2	15	CASSLDRGVSYGYTF	TGTGCCAGCAGCCTCGACAGGGGGGTGAGCTATGGCTACACCTTC